Below are 13 T cell receptor beta chains sequenced from a single sample in a study of blood T cell repertoires in COVID-19. The assay was immunoSEQ multiplex PCR, and TCRdb's table has in-frame clones only and misses some. The sample lists some 260,000 clones; about 86% were seen once. Sequenced material: peripheral blood. The source is a man older than 75 with acute or convalescent COVID-19.

The V and J genes are TRBV30 and TRBJ1-5, with 11 nucleotides matching TRBD1. The CDR3 runs 16 residues. Germline assignment: CDR1 GTSNPN and CDR2 SVGIG (reference sequence). With 1 base clipped from V and 4 bases from J, the junction kept 6 bases outside the gene matches. The CDR3, as DNA: TGTGCCTGGAGTGCCGGGACAGGGGGACCAAATCAGCCCCAGCATTTT. This translates into CAWSAGTGGPNQPQHF.

The chain joins TRBV29-1 to TRBJ2-2; a weak D match, TRBD2 (5 bases). The length of the CDR3 is 15 residues. Germline loops: CDR1 SQVTM, CDR2 ANQGSEA. The germline V and J ends were trimmed by 0 bases and 7 bases, with 15 bases remaining between them. CDR3 in amino acids: CSVEERSGRGGELFF. Written as DNA, the CDR3 is TGCAGCGTTGAAGAACGGTCGGGTCGGGGCGGGGAGCTGTTTTTT.

This chain connects TRBV6-5 to TRBJ2-7; D uncertain. This CDR3 has 13 residues. Germline CDR1 reads MNHEY; CDR2 reads SVGAGI. Trimming cost V 6 bases and J 4 bases, with 13 bases left between them. CDR3 DNA: TGTGCCAGCAGCATGACGAGGCCATACGAGCAGTACTTC. Its translation: CASSMTRPYEQYF.

This chain joins TRBV27 and TRBJ1-1; D possibly corresponds to TRBD1 (6 bases). V lost 5 bases and J 6 bases, leaving 22 bases between the germline ends. CDR3 length equals 16 residues. Germline V gene data show CDR1 as MNHEY and CDR2 as SMNVEV (reference sequence). The CDR3 nucleotides are TGTGCCAGCAGTCTCAGGGGAGGAGGTGGGGGGGCTGAAGCTTTCTTT. Amino acids: CASSLRGGGGGAEAFF.

The V gene is TRBV11-2, the J gene TRBJ2-7; the D gene is possibly TRBD2 (7 bases). The V gene lost 3 bases and the J gene lost 6 bases, with 12 bases spanning the gap. Germline lookup yields CDR1 SGHAT and CDR2 FQNNGV. The CDR3 length is 13 residues. CDR3 in DNA: TGTGCCAGCAGCTTTTGGGAGGGGGGCGAGCAGTACTTC. Its protein product is CASSFWEGGEQYF.

This clone was recorded once. In DNA form, the CDR3 reads TGTGCCAGCAGTCGGACAGGGGGCAATGAGCAGTTCTTC. Residues: CASSRTGGNEQFF. The gene calls are TRBV27 and TRBJ2-1; 10 positions match TRBD1. Trimming took 5 bases from V and 6 from J; bases not matched to a gene: 1. CDR1 and CDR2 (germline): MNHEY, SMNVEV (reference sequence). This CDR3 is 13 amino acids long.

The gene calls are TRBV27 and TRBJ2-1; 8 positions agree with TRBD2. In germline, CDR1 is MNHEY, CDR2 SMNVEV (reference sequence). V lost 9 bases and J lost 1; bases outside the gene matches: 8. The CDR3 sequence is 15 residues long. CDR3 sequence (DNA): TGTGCCAGTAAGAGTGCGGGGGGTTCCTACAATGAGCAGTTCTTC. Its translation is CASKSAGGSYNEQFF.

This rearrangement joins TRBV11-1 to TRBJ2-7; 7 bases map to TRBD2. The germline V gene encodes CDR1 SGHAT and CDR2 FQDESV (reference sequence). This CDR3 comprises 12 residues. Trimming took 1 base from V and 6 from J; bases not matched to a gene: 0. Here the CDR3 DNA reads TGTGCCAGCAGCTTAGGGGGGGGCGAGCAGTACTTC. This codes for CASSLGGGEQYF.

The V gene is TRBV6-5, the J gene TRBJ1-6, with D hard to call. Trimming removed 7 bases at V and 6 bases at J, with 16 bases between. The CDR3 is 15 amino acids. Germline V gene sequence: CDR1 MNHEY, CDR2 SVGAGI. The CDR3 protein is CASIHGVRSNSPLHF. The CDR3, as DNA: TGTGCCAGCATCCACGGGGTCAGGTCTAATTCACCCCTCCACTTT.

This clone has only one observation. This chain joins TRBV20-1 and TRBJ2-7; D not resolved. V lost 0 bases, J lost 7 bases, and 4 bases lay in between. Per the germline V gene, CDR1 is DFQATT and CDR2 is SNEGSKA (reference sequence). The CDR3 extends over 10 amino acids. CDR3 nucleotides: TGCAGTGCTAGAGATGCGGAGCAGTACTTC. As protein: CSARDAEQYF.

The genes are TRBV6-6 and TRBJ2-4; D may be TRBD1 (5 bases). Germline lookup yields CDR1 MNHNY and CDR2 SVGAGI (reference sequence). There are 16 residues in the CDR3. Trimming shortened V by 0 bases and J by 6 bases, and 15 bases separated the two germline ends. The CDR3 region has the DNA TGTGCCAGCAGTTACTCGTCTGGGGCTCGGCTAAACATTCAGTACTTC. Protein: CASSYSSGARLNIQYF.

The rearrangement uses TRBV6-5 and TRBJ1-1, with 8 bases that match TRBD1. CDR3 size: 15 residues. In germline, CDR1 is MNHEY, CDR2 SVGAGI. Losses at the gene ends were 2 bases for V and 7 bases for J; bases not matched to a gene: 9. The CDR3 nucleotides are TGTGCCAGCAGTTACCGGACTCAGGGGGCGGGTGAAGCTTTCTTT. Its protein is CASSYRTQGAGEAFF.

This clone has only a few counts. The J gene is TRBJ1-5, the V gene TRBV12-5; 7 bases align to TRBD1. Trimming cost V 0 bases and J 3 bases; bases outside gene matches: 8. Germline values: CDR1 LGHNT, CDR2 FRNRAP. This CDR3 contains 17 residues. CDR3: CASGLVLTGDLNQPQHF. The CDR3 coding sequence is TGTGCTAGTGGTTTGGTACTAACAGGGGATCTCAATCAGCCCCAGCATTTT.